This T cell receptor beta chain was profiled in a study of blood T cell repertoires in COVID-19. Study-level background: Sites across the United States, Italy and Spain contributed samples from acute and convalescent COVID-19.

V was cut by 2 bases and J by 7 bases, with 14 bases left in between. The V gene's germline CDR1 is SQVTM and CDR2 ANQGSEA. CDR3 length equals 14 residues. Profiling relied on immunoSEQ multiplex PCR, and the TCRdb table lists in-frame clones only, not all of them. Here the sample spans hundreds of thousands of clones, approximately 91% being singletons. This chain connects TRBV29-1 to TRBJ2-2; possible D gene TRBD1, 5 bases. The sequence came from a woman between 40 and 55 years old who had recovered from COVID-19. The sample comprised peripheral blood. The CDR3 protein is CSVESQGIGGELFF. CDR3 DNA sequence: TGCAGCGTTGAATCCCAGGGAATAGGCGGGGAGCTGTTTTTT.